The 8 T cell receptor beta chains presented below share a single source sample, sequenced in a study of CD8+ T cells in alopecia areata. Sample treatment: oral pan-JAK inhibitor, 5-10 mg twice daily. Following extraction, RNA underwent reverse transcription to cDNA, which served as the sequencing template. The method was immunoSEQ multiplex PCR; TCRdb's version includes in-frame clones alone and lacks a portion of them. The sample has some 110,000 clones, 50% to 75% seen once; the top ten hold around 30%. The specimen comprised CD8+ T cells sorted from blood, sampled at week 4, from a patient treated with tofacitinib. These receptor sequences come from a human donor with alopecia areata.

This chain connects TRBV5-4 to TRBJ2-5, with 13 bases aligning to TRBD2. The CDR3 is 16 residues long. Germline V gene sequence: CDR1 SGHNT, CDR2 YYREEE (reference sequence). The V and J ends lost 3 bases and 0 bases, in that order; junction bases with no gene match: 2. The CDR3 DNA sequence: TGTGCCAGCAGCTACGGGACTAGCGGGGACCAAGAGACCCAGTACTTC. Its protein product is CASSYGTSGDQETQYF.

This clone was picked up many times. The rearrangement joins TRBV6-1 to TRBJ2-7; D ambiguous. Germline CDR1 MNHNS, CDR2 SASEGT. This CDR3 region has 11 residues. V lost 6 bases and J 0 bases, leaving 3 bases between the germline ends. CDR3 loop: CASRFSYEQYF. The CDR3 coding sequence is TGTGCCAGCAGATTCTCCTACGAGCAGTACTTC.

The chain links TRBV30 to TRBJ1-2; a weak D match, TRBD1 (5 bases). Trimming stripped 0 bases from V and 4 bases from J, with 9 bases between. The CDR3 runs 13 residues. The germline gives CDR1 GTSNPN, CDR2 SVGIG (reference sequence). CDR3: CAWSVGDPYGYTF. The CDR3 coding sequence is TGTGCCTGGAGTGTTGGGGACCCCTATGGCTACACCTTC. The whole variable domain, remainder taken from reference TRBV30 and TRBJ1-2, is SQTIHQWPATLVQPVGSPLSLECTVEGTSNPNLYWYRQAAGRGLQLLFYSVGIGQISSEVPQNLSASRPQDRQFILSSKKLLLSDSGFYLCAWSVGDPYGYTFGSGTRLTVV.

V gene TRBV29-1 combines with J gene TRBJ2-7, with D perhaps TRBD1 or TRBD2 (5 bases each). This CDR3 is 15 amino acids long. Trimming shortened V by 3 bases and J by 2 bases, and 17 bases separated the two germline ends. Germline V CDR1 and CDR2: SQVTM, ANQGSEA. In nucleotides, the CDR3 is TGCAGCGTTGACGACCGGGACGCTCGGCCCTACGAGCAGTACTTC. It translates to CSVDDRDARPYEQYF.

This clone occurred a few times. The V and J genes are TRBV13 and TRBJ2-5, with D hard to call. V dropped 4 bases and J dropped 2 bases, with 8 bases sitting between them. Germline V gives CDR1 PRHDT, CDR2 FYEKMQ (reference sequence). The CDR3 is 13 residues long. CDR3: CASSYELQETQYF. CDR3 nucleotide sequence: TGTGCCAGCAGCTACGAGTTACAAGAGACCCAGTACTTC.

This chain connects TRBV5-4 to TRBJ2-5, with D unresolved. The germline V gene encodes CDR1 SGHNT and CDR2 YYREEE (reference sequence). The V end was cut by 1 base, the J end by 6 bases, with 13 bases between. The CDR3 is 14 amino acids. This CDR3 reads CASSLKFRAKTQYF. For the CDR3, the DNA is TGTGCCAGCAGCTTGAAGTTTCGGGCCAAGACCCAGTACTTC.

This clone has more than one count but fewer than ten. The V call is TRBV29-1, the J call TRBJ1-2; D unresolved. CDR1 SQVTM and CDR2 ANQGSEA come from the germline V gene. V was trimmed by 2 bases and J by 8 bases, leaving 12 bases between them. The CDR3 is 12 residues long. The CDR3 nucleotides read TGCAGCGTTGAAAGCGGCAGGAGCGGCTACACCTTC. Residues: CSVESGRSGYTF.

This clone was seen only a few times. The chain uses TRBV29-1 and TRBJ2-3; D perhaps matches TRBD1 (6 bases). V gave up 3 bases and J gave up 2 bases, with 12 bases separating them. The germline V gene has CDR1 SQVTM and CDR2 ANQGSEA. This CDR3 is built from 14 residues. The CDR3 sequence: CSVENRVITDTQYF. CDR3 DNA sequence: TGCAGCGTTGAGAACAGGGTCATCACAGATACGCAGTATTTT.